The TCR beta chain described here comes from a study of fetal regulatory T cell absence and autoimmunity. The assay was run at survey level. Repertoires were generated with immunoSEQ multiplex PCR, while TCRdb's copy carries only in-frame clones and drops some. In the table there are 45,000 to 50,000 clones, around 83% of which are singletons. Comment on this clone: Its target is not known.

Whole-study results and caveats: Compared with cord blood, pancreas showed oligoclonal TCR enrichment, some clones over 95-fold. Cord blood and pancreas showed broadly similar TRB gene family usage.

The sample taken for sequencing was cord blood. This receptor was obtained from a newborn boy with IPEX syndrome.

The CDR3 sequence is CASSSPSGDPYNEQFF. CDR3 bases: TGCGCCAGCAGCTCCCCTAGCGGGGACCCCTACAATGAGCAGTTCTTC. V and J are TRBV5-1 and TRBJ2-1; 9 bases align to TRBD2. The CDR3 runs 16 residues. V was clipped by 3 bases and J by 2 bases; unmatched bases: 6. CDR1 SGHRS and CDR2 YFSETQ come from the germline V gene.